This T cell receptor (beta chain) was sequenced during a study of OX40 agonist ivuxolimab in advanced cancers. Study-wide findings and caveats: Individuals who were partial responders at 0.1-3.0 mg/kg had clonal expansion that ranked among the lowest. Fewer expanded clones were found on average in CD4+ than in CD8+ T cells.

Generated by immunoSEQ multiplex PCR, the TCRdb table keeps only in-frame clones and is missing some. The sample consists of about 86,000 clones, about 89% of them appearing once. V lost 5 bases, J lost 6 bases, and 13 bases lay in between. Germline V CDR1 and CDR2: LNHDA, SQIVND (reference sequence). The CDR3 length is 13 residues. Comments on this clone: What it recognizes is unknown.

The receptor's source is an adult with an advanced solid tumor such as melanoma, head and neck, liver or kidney cancer. This sample comprised CD4+ or CD8+ T cells sorted from blood, obtained in a trial of the OX40 agonist ivuxolimab. The rearrangement links TRBV19 to TRBJ1-1; D call uncertain. CDR3 sequence reads: CASSWGPTSEAFF. As DNA, the CDR3 is TGTGCCAGTAGTTGGGGTCCGACGTCTGAAGCTTTCTTT. Filled out from reference TRBV19 and TRBJ1-1, the complete variable domain reads DGGITQSPKYLFRKEGQNVTLSCEQNLNHDAMYWYRQDPGQGLRLIYYSQIVNDFQKGDIAEGYSVSREKKESFPLTVTSAQKNPTAFYLCASSWGPTSEAFFGQGTRLTVV.